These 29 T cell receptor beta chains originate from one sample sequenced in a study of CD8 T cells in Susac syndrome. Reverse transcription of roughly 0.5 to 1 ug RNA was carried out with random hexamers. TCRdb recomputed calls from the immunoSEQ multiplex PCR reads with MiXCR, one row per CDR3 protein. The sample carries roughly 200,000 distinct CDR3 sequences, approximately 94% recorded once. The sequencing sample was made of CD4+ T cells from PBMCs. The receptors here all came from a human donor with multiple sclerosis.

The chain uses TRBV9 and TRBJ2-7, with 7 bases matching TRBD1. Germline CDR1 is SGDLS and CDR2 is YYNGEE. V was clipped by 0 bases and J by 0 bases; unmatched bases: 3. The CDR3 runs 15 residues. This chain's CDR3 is CASSVGTGVSYEQYF. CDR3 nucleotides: TGTGCCAGCAGCGTAGGGACAGGAGTCTCCTACGAGCAGTACTTC.

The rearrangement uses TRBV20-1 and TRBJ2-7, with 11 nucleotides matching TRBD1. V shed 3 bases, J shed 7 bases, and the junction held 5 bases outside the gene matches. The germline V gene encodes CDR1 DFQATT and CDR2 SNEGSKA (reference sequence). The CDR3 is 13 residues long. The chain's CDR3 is CSARAGTGGEQYF. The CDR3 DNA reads TGCAGTGCTAGGGCCGGGACAGGGGGAGAGCAGTACTTC.

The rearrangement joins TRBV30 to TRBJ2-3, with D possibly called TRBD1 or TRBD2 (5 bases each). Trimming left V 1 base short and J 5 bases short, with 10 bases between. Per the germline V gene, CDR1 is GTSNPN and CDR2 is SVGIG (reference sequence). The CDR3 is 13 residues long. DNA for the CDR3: TGTGCCTGGAGTGGGTGGGGACGAGATACGCAGTATTTT. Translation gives CAWSGWGRDTQYF.

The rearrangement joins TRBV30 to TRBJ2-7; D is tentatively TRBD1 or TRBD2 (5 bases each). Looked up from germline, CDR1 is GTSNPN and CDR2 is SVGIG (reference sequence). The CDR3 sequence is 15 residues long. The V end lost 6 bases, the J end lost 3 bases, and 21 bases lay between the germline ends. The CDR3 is CACHRDGGFFYEQYF. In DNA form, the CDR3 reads TGTGCCTGCCACCGGGACGGAGGATTTTTCTACGAGCAGTACTTC.

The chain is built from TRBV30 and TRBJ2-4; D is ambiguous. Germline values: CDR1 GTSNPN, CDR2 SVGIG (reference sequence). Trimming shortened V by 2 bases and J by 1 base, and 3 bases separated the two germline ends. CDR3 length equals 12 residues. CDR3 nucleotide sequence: TGTGCCTGGAGTCCGGCCAAAAACATTCAGTACTTC. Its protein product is CAWSPAKNIQYF.

CDR3 nucleotides: TGCGCCAGCAGCACGGACGGTCCAGGGAATAACTATGGCTACACCTTC. Encoded protein: CASSTDGPGNNYGYTF. The V gene is TRBV5-1, the J gene TRBJ1-2; D is perhaps TRBD1 (5 bases). The germline V gene has CDR1 SGHRS and CDR2 YFSETQ. There are 16 residues in the CDR3. V lost 4 bases and J lost 1, with 17 bases in between.

CDR3 sequence (DNA): TGTGCCAGCAGTTACTCCGAGACTTCCTATGGCTACACCTTC. Translated: CASSYSETSYGYTF. The chain uses TRBV6-5 and TRBJ1-2; D call uncertain. The CDR3 spans 14 residues. V was trimmed by 0 bases and J by 4 bases, leaving 9 bases between them. Per germline, CDR1 MNHEY and CDR2 SVGAGI.

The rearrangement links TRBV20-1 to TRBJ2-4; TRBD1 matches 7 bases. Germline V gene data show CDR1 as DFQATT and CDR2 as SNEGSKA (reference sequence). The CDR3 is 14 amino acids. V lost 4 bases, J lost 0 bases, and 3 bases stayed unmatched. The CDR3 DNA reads TGCAGTGCTACAGACAGGGCAGCCAAAAACATTCAGTACTTC. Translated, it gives CSATDRAAKNIQYF.

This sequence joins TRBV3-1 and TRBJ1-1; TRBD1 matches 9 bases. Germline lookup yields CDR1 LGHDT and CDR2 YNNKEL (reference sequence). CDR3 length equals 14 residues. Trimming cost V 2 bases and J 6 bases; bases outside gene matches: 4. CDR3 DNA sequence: TGTGCCAGCAGCCAAACAGGGGGCAGATCTGAAGCTTTCTTT. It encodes CASSQTGGRSEAFF.

The CDR3 DNA reads TGTGCCAGCAGCTCGGGTTGGGACTGGGATTACAATGAGCAGTTCTTC. Translated: CASSSGWDWDYNEQFF. The chain carries TRBV7-6 and TRBJ2-1; tentatively, D is TRBD2 (6 bases). CDR1 and CDR2 from the germline V gene are SGHVS and FNYEAQ. The ends were cut back, 4 bases at V and 4 bases at J, with 17 bases in the middle. The CDR3 is 16 residues long.

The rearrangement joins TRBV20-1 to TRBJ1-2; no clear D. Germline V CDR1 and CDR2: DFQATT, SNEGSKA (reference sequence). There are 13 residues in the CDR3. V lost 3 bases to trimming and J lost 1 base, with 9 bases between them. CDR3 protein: CSASAGVNYGYTF. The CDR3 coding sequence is TGCAGTGCTAGTGCTGGCGTTAACTATGGCTACACCTTC.

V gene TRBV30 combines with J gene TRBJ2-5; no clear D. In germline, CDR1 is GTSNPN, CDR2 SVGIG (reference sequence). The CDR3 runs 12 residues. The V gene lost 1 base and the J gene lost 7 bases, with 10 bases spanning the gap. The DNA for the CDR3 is TGTGCCTGGAGTGGCTACCTAGGGACCCAGTACTTC. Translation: CAWSGYLGTQYF.

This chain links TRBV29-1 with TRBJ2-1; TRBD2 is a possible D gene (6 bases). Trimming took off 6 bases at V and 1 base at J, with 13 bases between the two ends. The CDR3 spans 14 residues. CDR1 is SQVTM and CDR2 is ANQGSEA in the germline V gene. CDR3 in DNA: TGCAGCGTGGAGGGTAGGGGATCCTACAATGAGCAGTTCTTC. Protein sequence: CSVEGRGSYNEQFF.

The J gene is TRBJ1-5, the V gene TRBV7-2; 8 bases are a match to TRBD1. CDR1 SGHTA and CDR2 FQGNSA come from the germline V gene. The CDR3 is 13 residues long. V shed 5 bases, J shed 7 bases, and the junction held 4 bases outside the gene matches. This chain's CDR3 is CASSAHRGQPQHF. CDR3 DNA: TGTGCCAGCAGCGCCCACAGGGGGCAGCCCCAGCATTTT.

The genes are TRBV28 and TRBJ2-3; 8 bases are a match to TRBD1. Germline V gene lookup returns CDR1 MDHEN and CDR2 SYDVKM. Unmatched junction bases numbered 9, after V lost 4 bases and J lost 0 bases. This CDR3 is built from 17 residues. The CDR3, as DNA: TGTGCCAGCAGTTCAAATGGACAGGGTGGGAGCACAGATACGCAGTATTTT. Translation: CASSSNGQGGSTDTQYF.

Here the CDR3 reads CASRLTGAANTEAFF. Written as DNA, the CDR3 is TGTGCCAGCAGATTAACAGGGGCGGCGAACACTGAAGCTTTCTTT. The J gene is TRBJ1-1, the V gene TRBV12-3 or TRBV12-4; 7 nucleotides line up with TRBD1. V trimming: 6 bases; J trimming: 1 base; junction bases outside the gene matches: 8. The CDR3 is 15 residues long.

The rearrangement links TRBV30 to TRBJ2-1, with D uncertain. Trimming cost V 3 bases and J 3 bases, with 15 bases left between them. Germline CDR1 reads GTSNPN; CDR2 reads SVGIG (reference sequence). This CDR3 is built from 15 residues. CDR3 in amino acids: CAWSRARQVYNEQFF. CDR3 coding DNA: TGTGCCTGGAGCCGGGCTAGACAAGTCTACAATGAGCAGTTCTTC.

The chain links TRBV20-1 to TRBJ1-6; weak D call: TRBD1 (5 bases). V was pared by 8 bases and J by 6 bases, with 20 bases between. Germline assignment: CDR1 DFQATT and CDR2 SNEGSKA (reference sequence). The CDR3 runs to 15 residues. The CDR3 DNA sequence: TGCAGTCCCATAGCAGGGCAGACACCTAATTCACCCCTCCACTTT. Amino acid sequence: CSPIAGQTPNSPLHF.

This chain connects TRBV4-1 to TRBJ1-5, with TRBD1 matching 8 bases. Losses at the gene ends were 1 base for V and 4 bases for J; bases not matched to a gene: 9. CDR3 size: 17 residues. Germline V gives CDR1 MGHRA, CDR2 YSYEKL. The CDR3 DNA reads TGCGCCAGCAGCCAAGTTGGACTCCGGGACAGGAATCAGCCCCAGCATTTT. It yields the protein CASSQVGLRDRNQPQHF.

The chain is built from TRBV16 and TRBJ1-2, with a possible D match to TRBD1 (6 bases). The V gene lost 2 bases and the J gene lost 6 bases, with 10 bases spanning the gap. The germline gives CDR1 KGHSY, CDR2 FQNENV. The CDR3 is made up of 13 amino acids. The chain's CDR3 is CASSQRTDNGYTF. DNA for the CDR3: TGTGCCAGCAGCCAAAGGACAGACAATGGCTACACCTTC.

CDR3 region: CSAPGTQETQYF. The DNA for the CDR3 is TGCAGTGCCCCCGGCACCCAAGAGACCCAGTACTTC. V and J are TRBV20-1 and TRBJ2-5; no firm D call. The CDR3 spans 12 residues. Germline lookup yields CDR1 DFQATT and CDR2 SNEGSKA (reference sequence). V dropped 6 bases and J dropped 1 base, with 9 bases sitting between them.

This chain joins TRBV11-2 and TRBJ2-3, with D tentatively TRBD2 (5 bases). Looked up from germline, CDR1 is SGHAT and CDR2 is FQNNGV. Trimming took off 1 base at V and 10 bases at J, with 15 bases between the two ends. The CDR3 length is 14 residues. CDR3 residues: CASSLGYGLISQYF. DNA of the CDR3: TGTGCCAGCAGCTTAGGGTATGGACTCATATCGCAGTATTTT.

This CDR3 reads CASGRGAYEQYF. In DNA form, the CDR3 reads TGTGCCAGCGGACGGGGGGCTTACGAGCAGTACTTC. The gene calls are TRBV6-2 or TRBV6-3 and TRBJ2-7, with TRBD2 as a possible D gene (7 bases). Germline V gene lookup returns CDR1 MNHEY and CDR2 SVGEGT. This CDR3 region has 12 residues. V was pared by 8 bases and J by 4 bases, with 12 bases between.

CDR3 residues: CASSQDPLPGEAFF. In DNA, the CDR3 is TGTGCCAGCAGCCAAGATCCCCTCCCGGGAGAAGCTTTCTTT. The chain is built from TRBV3-1 and TRBJ1-1; no definite D call. Trimming left V 0 bases short and J 8 bases short, with 13 bases between. Germline-derived CDR1 and CDR2 are LGHDT and YNNKEL (reference sequence). The CDR3 is 14 residues long. Variable domain in full (rest from reference TRBV3-1 and TRBJ1-1): DTAVSQTPKYLVTQMGNDKSIKCEQNLGHDTMYWYKQDSKKFLKIMFSYNNKELIINETVPNRFSPKSPDKAHLNLHINSLELGDSAVYFCASSQDPLPGEAFFGQGTRLTVV.

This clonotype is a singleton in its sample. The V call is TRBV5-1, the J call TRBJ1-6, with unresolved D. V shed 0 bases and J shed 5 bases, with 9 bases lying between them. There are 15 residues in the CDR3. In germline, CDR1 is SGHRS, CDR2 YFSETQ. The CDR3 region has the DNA TGCGCCAGCAGCTTGGTGGCCTCGGATAATTCACCCCTCCACTTT. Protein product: CASSLVASDNSPLHF. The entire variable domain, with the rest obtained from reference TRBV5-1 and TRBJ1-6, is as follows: KAGVTQTPRYLIKTRGQQVTLSCSPISGHRSVSWYQQTPGQGLQFLFEYFSETQRNKGNFPGRFSGRQFSNSRSEMNVSTLELGDSALYLCASSLVASDNSPLHFGNGTRLTVT.

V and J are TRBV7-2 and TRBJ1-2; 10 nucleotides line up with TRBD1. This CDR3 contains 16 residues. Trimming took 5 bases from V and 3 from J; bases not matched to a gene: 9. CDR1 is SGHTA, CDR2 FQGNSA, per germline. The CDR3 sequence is CASSLQGQGLDYGYTF. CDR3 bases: TGTGCCAGCAGCCTCCAGGGACAGGGGCTAGACTATGGCTACACCTTC. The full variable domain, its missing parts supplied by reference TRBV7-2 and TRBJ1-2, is GAGVSQSPSNKVTEKGKDVELRCDPISGHTALYWYRQSLGQGLEFLIYFQGNSAPDKSGLPSDRFSAERTGGSVSTLTIQRTQQEDSAVYLCASSLQGQGLDYGYTFGSGTRLTVV.

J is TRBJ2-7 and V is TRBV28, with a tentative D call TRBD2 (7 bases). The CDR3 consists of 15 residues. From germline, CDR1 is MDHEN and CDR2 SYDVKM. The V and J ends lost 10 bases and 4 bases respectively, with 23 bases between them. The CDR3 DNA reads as TGTGCCACCATCCCTTCTGGGGGGGCGCGTTACGAGCAGTACTTC. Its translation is CATIPSGGARYEQYF.

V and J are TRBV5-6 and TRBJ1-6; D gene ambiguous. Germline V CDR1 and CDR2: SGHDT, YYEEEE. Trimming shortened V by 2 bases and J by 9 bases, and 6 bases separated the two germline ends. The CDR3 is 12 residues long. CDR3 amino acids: CASSFGGSPLHF. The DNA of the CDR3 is TGTGCCAGCAGCTTCGGAGGTTCACCCCTCCACTTT.

The CDR3 is CAWTRGGDQPQHF. For the CDR3, the DNA is TGTGCCTGGACCCGAGGGGGGGATCAGCCCCAGCATTTT. V and J are TRBV30 and TRBJ1-5; weak D call: TRBD1 (6 bases). Looked up from germline, CDR1 is GTSNPN and CDR2 is SVGIG (reference sequence). The CDR3 runs to 13 residues. V shed 4 bases and J shed 5 bases, with 12 bases lying between them.